This T cell receptor (beta chain) was obtained from a study of CD8+ T cells in alopecia areata. After isolation, RNA underwent reverse transcription to generate cDNA as the sequencing template. Assay used: immunoSEQ multiplex PCR; TCRdb lists only in-frame clones, some missing. The table includes around 200,000 clones, about three fifths detected once. The sample's treatment: oral pan-JAK inhibitor, 5-10 mg twice daily. This CDR3 is built from 18 residues. Germline loops: CDR1 SGHRS, CDR2 YFSETQ. Trimming shortened V by 2 bases and J by 2 bases, and 17 bases separated the two germline ends. V usage is TRBV5-1 and J usage is TRBJ2-6; possible D gene TRBD2, 5 bases. This specimen consisted of CD4+ T cells sorted from blood, obtained at week 4, from a patient treated with tofacitinib. The receptor comes from a human donor with alopecia areata. In DNA form, the CDR3 reads TGCGCCAGCAGCTTAGACGGGGTTCTTCTAGCTGGGGCCAACGTCCTGACTTTC. It is translated as CASSLDGVLLAGANVLTF.